This record concerns one T cell receptor beta chain sequence. TCRdb used MiXCR to reprocess the RT-PCR reads, holding one entry per CDR3 protein. This sample has roughly 40,000 distinct CDR3 sequences, with over 25% found just once. This record comes from a study of patients and donors after allogeneic stem cell transplantation. There are 14 residues in the CDR3. Trimming took off 2 bases at V and 9 bases at J, with 18 bases between the two ends. Germline CDR1 is SGDLS and CDR2 is YYNGEE. This sequence was found in a human donor who was either an allogeneic HSCT recipient or a stem cell or donor lymphocyte infusion donor (not recorded which). It is not recorded whose cells these are; they may come from a transplant donor. This chain links TRBV9 with TRBJ2-7, with D perhaps TRBD1 or TRBD2 (6 bases each). Material for sequencing was blood, either unsorted or a sorted T cell fraction (not recorded which). CDR3: CASSVYSGAVVQYF. In DNA form, the CDR3 reads TGTGCCAGCAGCGTTTATTCGGGGGCAGTAGTGCAGTACTTC.